This entry describes one T cell receptor (beta chain). This record belongs to a study of T cell changes during pregnancy in multiple sclerosis. Germline V gene data show CDR1 as MNHEY and CDR2 as SVGAGI. The CDR3 has 13 amino acids. Trimming removed 2 bases at V and 4 bases at J, with 8 bases between. TCRdb keeps only in-frame clones here, not all; method: immunoSEQ multiplex PCR. This sample has some 60,000 clones, with approximately 91% found just once. The source is a female donor with multiple sclerosis, enrolled in a pregnancy study. The V and J genes are TRBV6-5 and TRBJ1-2, with a tentative D call TRBD1 (5 bases). The sequenced sample was CD4+ T cells from peripheral blood mononuclear cells, obtained in the third trimester of pregnancy. The CDR3 bases are TGTGCCAGCAGTTACGGGGCAGTCTATGGCTACACCTTC. Its translation is CASSYGAVYGYTF.